Shown below are 21 T cell receptor beta chains from a single sample sequenced in a study of lung T cells in sarcoidosis with Löfgren's syndrome. Each CDR3 protein is one row after TCRdb ran MiXCR on the reads. The table includes about 2,200 distinct CDR3 sequences, 15% to 25% detected once. The sequenced material came from CD4+ T cells from bronchoalveolar lavage. All receptors derive from a human donor with sarcoidosis (Löfgren's syndrome or another form), or a control subject (not recorded which).

By share, this clonotype counts as medium-sized (0.01 to 0.1%). The V and J genes are TRBV10-3 and TRBJ1-1, with 7 bases lining up with TRBD1. This CDR3 region has 13 residues. Germline CDR1 reads ENHRY; CDR2 reads SYGVKD. Trimming took 8 bases from V and 1 from J; bases not matched to a gene: 4. The CDR3 protein is CAILGTANTEAFF. In nucleotides, the CDR3 is TGTGCCATCTTAGGGACAGCGAACACTGAAGCTTTCTTT.

This clonotype rates as medium-sized (0.01 to 0.1%). DNA of the CDR3: TGTGCCAGCGTAAATATGGAAAACATTCAGTACTTC. Protein sequence: CASVNMENIQYF. The genes are TRBV2 and TRBJ2-4; D is uncertain. Trimming removed 8 bases at V and 5 bases at J, with 10 bases between. The CDR3 has 12 amino acids. Germline-derived CDR1 and CDR2 are SNHLY and FYNNEI. The whole variable domain, remainder taken from reference TRBV2 and TRBJ2-4, is EPEVTQTPSHQVTQMGQEVILRCVPISNHLYFYWYRQILGQKVEFLVSFYNNEISEKSEIFDDQFSVERPDGSNFTLKIRSTKLEDSAMYFCASVNMENIQYFGAGTRLSVL.

This clonotype has ten or more counts. The chain has TRBV11-2 and TRBJ2-3; 13 positions agree with TRBD2. In germline, CDR1 is SGHAT, CDR2 FQNNGV. This CDR3 comprises 17 residues. J lost 3 bases, V lost 5 bases, and 8 bases had no gene match. This CDR3 reads CASSPWTSGGGTDTQYF. The CDR3 DNA is TGTGCCAGCAGCCCCTGGACTAGCGGGGGAGGTACAGATACGCAGTATTTT.

This clonotype was recorded only once. One end of the junction is discordant with germline, which a read error may explain. The CDR3 spells CASSLGPSGGTGTQYF. The CDR3 DNA reads TGTGCCAGCAGCTTGGGACCTAGCGGGGGGACAGGTACGCAGTATTTT. This sequence joins TRBV7-2 and TRBJ2-3, with 11 bases that match TRBD2. This CDR3 region has 16 residues. The germline CDR1 and CDR2 sequences are SGHTA and FQGNSA.

This clonotype is categorized as medium-sized. The chain recombines TRBV20-1 with TRBJ2-5; 7 positions agree with TRBD2. Germline V gives CDR1 DFQATT, CDR2 SNEGSKA (reference sequence). The V segment lost 3 bases and the J segment 4 bases; nucleotides outside the gene matches: 11. This CDR3 has 15 amino acids. The CDR3 region has the DNA TGCAGTGCTAGGGGAGGGGCGGGAGAAGTAGAGACCCAGTACTTC. Amino acids: CSARGGAGEVETQYF.

By sample fraction, this clonotype is medium-sized. The chain joins TRBV5-1 to TRBJ1-1; the match to TRBD1 covers 8 bases. Trimming took 6 bases from V and 10 from J; bases not matched to a gene: 11. Germline CDR1 reads SGHRS; CDR2 reads YFSETQ. The CDR3 runs 13 residues. The CDR3: CASTETGTGRAFF. The DNA of the CDR3 is TGCGCCAGCACAGAGACCGGGACAGGAAGAGCTTTCTTT.

This clonotype is termed medium-sized. The CDR3 coding sequence is TGTGCCAGCAGTCCCACCGGGCTATTAGGGAACACTGAAGCTTTCTTT. Amino acid sequence: CASSPTGLLGNTEAFF. This rearrangement joins TRBV28 to TRBJ1-1; D is undetermined. The ends were cut back, 5 bases at V and 1 base at J, with 17 bases in the middle. Germline assignment: CDR1 MDHEN and CDR2 SYDVKM. There are 16 residues in the CDR3.

In this sample, this clonotype turned up many times. This chain links TRBV7-9 with TRBJ2-7; D gene uncertain. This CDR3 has 11 residues. V lost 6 bases, J lost 3 bases, and 6 bases lay in between. CDR1 and CDR2 from the germline V gene are SEHNR and FQNEAQ (reference sequence). Written as DNA, the CDR3 is TGTGCCAGCAGAGGAGACTACGAGCAGTACTTC. Protein: CASRGDYEQYF. Complete variable domain (other parts from reference TRBV7-9 and TRBJ2-7): DTGVSQNPRHKITKRGQNVTFRCDPISEHNRLYWYRQTLGQGPEFLTYFQNEAQLEKSRLLSDRFSAERPKGSFSTLEIQRTEQGDSAMYLCASRGDYEQYFGPGTRLTVT.

Points on this clonotype: A much larger clone lies one base from this, so it may be a read error. The V and J genes are TRBV29-1 and TRBJ1-4; D not certain. The CDR3 has 13 amino acids. Per germline, CDR1 SQVTM and CDR2 ANQGSEA. The CDR3 is CSVGIFANKKLFF. The CDR3 nucleotides read TGCAGCGTCGGCATTTTTGCTAATAAAAAACTGTTTTTT.

This clonotype ranks as large. The gene calls are TRBV4-1 and TRBJ2-1; the D gene is possibly TRBD2 (7 bases). This CDR3 has 16 amino acids. V shed 2 bases and J shed 8 bases, with 19 bases lying between them. The V gene's germline CDR1 is MGHRA and CDR2 YSYEKL. The CDR3 region is CASSQTSGMEGDEQFF. DNA of the CDR3: TGCGCCAGCAGCCAAACCAGCGGGATGGAGGGGGATGAGCAGTTCTTC.

As for this clonotype: At one end, the junction sequence differs from germline, possibly due to a read error. The rearrangement joins TRBV7-9 to TRBJ2-1; 9 bases map to TRBD2. The CDR3 totals 16 residues. The germline V gene encodes CDR1 SEHNR and CDR2 FQNEAQ (reference sequence). The CDR3 protein is CASGPSLAGTYNEQLF. For the CDR3, the DNA is TGTGCCAGCGGCCCCTCCCTAGCGGGGACCTACAATGAGCAGCTCTTC.

The rearrangement uses TRBV28 and TRBJ2-1, with D unclear. Germline V lookup: CDR1 MDHEN, CDR2 SYDVKM. The CDR3 totals 15 residues. The ends were cut back, 6 bases at V and 15 bases at J, with 27 bases in the middle. CDR3 loop: CASRRRHSQYNGRFF. CDR3 sequence (DNA): TGTGCCAGCAGGAGAAGACATTCCCAATACAATGGGCGGTTCTTC.

In its sample, this clonotype ranks as large. The chain combines TRBV6-2 or TRBV6-3 with TRBJ2-3; possible D gene TRBD1, 6 bases. Trimming took 10 bases from V and 2 from J, leaving 19 bases between them. Germline V gene data show CDR1 as MNHEY and CDR2 as SVGEGT. The CDR3 has 15 amino acids. CDR3 DNA: TGTGCCACCGGAAAGCAAGGGGGTCCCACAGATACGCAGTATTTT. This sequence encodes CATGKQGGPTDTQYF.

This clonotype was detected only once. The chain joins TRBV6-2 or TRBV6-3 to TRBJ2-1; TRBD1 aligns across 9 bases. This CDR3 has 16 residues. The germline V gene encodes CDR1 MNHEY and CDR2 SVGEGT. The V and J ends lost 4 bases and 2 bases, in that order; junction bases with no gene match: 6. Here the CDR3 reads CASSFGTGITYNEQFF. The CDR3 bases are TGTGCCAGCAGTTTCGGGACAGGGATAACCTACAATGAGCAGTTCTTC.

This clonotype is judged large. V usage is TRBV24-1 and J usage is TRBJ1-2; 9 bases agree with TRBD1. CDR1 and CDR2 from the germline V gene are KGHDR and SFDVKD. CDR3 length: 13 residues. J was trimmed by 8 bases and V by 7 bases; bases with no gene match: 7. The CDR3 DNA is TGTGCCACCAGACCGGGACAGGGAGGGGGCTACACCTTC. Its protein product is CATRPGQGGGYTF.

This clonotype is deemed large. The chain links TRBV7-2 to TRBJ2-7; D remains unclear. CDR1 is SGHTA and CDR2 is FQGNSA in the germline V gene. V shed 5 bases and J shed 2 bases, with 13 bases lying between them. The CDR3 loop spans 14 amino acids. The CDR3 protein is CASSLRSGPYEQYF. DNA for the CDR3: TGTGCCAGCAGCCTTCGTTCCGGACCCTACGAGCAGTACTTC.

This clonotype is medium-sized by share. The chain employs TRBV6-1 and TRBJ2-7; 7 bases line up with TRBD1. V gave up 5 bases and J gave up 2 bases; unmatched junction bases: 12. The CDR3 length is 16 residues. Germline CDR1 is MNHNS and CDR2 is SASEGT. CDR3 in amino acids: CASSTQGPPGAYEQYF. CDR3 bases: TGTGCCAGCAGTACACAGGGGCCGCCTGGGGCCTACGAGCAGTACTTC.

This clonotype is medium-sized in the sample. This chain connects TRBV6-1 to TRBJ2-2; D remains unclear. Trimming left V 9 bases short and J 3 bases short, with 8 bases between. Germline assignment: CDR1 MNHNS and CDR2 SASEGT. This CDR3 has 12 residues. The CDR3 nucleotides are TGTGCCAGTCGCGACTACACCGGGGAGCTGTTTTTT. Amino acid sequence: CASRDYTGELFF.

The V gene is TRBV3-1, the J gene TRBJ1-1; unclear D gene. V lost 0 bases to trimming and J lost 8 bases, with 13 bases between them. The length of the CDR3 is 14 residues. Germline CDR1 LGHDT, CDR2 YNNKEL (reference sequence). The CDR3 sequence: CASSQDIWKNEAFF. As DNA, the CDR3 is TGTGCCAGCAGCCAAGATATATGGAAGAACGAAGCTTTCTTT.

By its share, this clonotype is medium-sized (0.01 to 0.1%). V is TRBV25-1 and J is TRBJ2-1, with a tentative D call TRBD1 (6 bases). CDR3 length: 15 amino acids. Deletions cut 3 bases from V and 3 bases from J, with 12 bases between. The germline V gene encodes CDR1 MGHDK and CDR2 SYGVNS. CDR3 loop: CASSEAGAGYNEQFF. The CDR3 DNA reads as TGTGCCAGCAGTGAGGCAGGGGCAGGCTACAATGAGCAGTTCTTC.

Within the sample, this clonotype is large. The chain employs TRBV19 and TRBJ2-1; TRBD2 matches at 10 bases. This CDR3 has 15 residues. Trimming cost V 5 bases and J 6 bases; bases outside gene matches: 7. Germline V gives CDR1 LNHDA, CDR2 SQIVND (reference sequence). The CDR3 region has the DNA TGTGCCAGTAGTGCCCGGACTAGCGGCCTCAATGAGCAGTTCTTC. This gives the protein CASSARTSGLNEQFF.